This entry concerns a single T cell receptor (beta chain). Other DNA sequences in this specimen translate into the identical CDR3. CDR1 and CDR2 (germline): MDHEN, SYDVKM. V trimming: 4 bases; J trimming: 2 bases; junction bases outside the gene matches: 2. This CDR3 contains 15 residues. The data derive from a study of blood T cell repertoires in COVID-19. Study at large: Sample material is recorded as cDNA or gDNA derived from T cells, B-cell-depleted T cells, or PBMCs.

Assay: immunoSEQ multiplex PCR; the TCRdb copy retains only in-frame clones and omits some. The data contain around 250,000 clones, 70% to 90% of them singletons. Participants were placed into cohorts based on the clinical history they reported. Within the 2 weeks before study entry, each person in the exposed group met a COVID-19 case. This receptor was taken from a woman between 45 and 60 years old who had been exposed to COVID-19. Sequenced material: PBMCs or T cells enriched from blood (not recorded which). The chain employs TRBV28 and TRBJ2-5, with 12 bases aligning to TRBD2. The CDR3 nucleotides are TGTGCCAGCAGTTCGACTAGCGGGGGTCAAGAGACCCAGTACTTC. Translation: CASSSTSGGQETQYF.